Listed here are 5 T cell receptor beta chains from one sample, sequenced in a study of identical twins. TCRdb recomputed calls from the 5' RACE reads with MiXCR, one row per CDR3 protein. The data hold 1.5 million or so distinct CDR3 sequences, with about 31% observed a single time. What was sequenced was cord blood. These receptors all stem from a newborn girl in good health.

In this sample, this clonotype turned up many times. The chain is built from TRBV14 and TRBJ1-2, with a tentative D call TRBD1 (6 bases). The V gene lost 2 bases and the J gene lost 2 bases, with 9 bases spanning the gap. Germline CDR1 is SGHDN and CDR2 is FVKESK. There are 14 residues in the CDR3. This CDR3 is CASSQRDTNYGYTF. CDR3 bases: TGTGCCAGCAGCCAAAGGGACACCAACTATGGCTACACCTTC.

The CDR3 region has the DNA TGCGCCAGCAGCCAATTAACCGGGACAGGGGGCTATGGCTACACCTTC. Translated: CASSQLTGTGGYGYTF. The chain recombines TRBV4-1 with TRBJ1-2; TRBD1 matches 11 bases. J was trimmed by 4 bases and V by 2 bases; bases with no gene match: 6. The germline gives CDR1 MGHRA, CDR2 YSYEKL. The CDR3 extends over 16 amino acids.

This sequence joins TRBV7-2 and TRBJ2-1; TRBD2 matches 10 bases. The J call is doubtful: the DNA matches TRBJ2-7 better. CDR1 and CDR2 from the germline V gene are SGHTA and FQGNSA. The CDR3 runs to 17 residues. The CDR3 protein is CASSLWGSGGATNEQYF. CDR3 DNA: TGTGCCAGCAGCTTATGGGGCAGCGGGGGGGCAACCAATGAGCAGTACTTC.

There are many counts of this clonotype. The chain couples TRBV4-1 to TRBJ1-2; TRBD1 agrees at 7 bases. This CDR3 region has 17 residues. V trimming: 6 bases; J trimming: 0 bases; junction bases outside the gene matches: 13. Germline V lookup: CDR1 MGHRA, CDR2 YSYEKL. CDR3 amino acids: CASSRPGTEITNYGYTF. The DNA for the CDR3 is TGCGCCAGCAGTCGTCCCGGGACAGAGATCACTAACTATGGCTACACCTTC.

V usage is TRBV24-1 and J usage is TRBJ2-5, with 7 bases identical to TRBD2. Germline V gives CDR1 KGHDR, CDR2 SFDVKD. This CDR3 contains 13 residues. J gave up 5 bases and V 4 bases, and 3 bases lay outside the gene matches. The CDR3 DNA reads TGTGCCACCAGTGAAGCGGGGCGGGAGACCCAGTACTTC. Translated: CATSEAGRETQYF.